These 22 T cell receptor beta chains originate from one sample sequenced in a study of OX40 agonist ivuxolimab in advanced cancers. Libraries came from the immunoSEQ multiplex PCR assay. TCRdb took this table from immuneACCESS and kept in-frame rearrangements with V and J called. Such tables lack part of the clones; where checked against another copy, unresolved V genes explain under half of the gap, and the rest is unexplained. Present in this sample are approximately 84,000 clones, approximately 94% of which were seen just once. Of the sample, 2% to 3% is held by the ten largest clones. Here the sequenced sample was CD4+ or CD8+ T cells sorted from blood, taken in a trial of the OX40 agonist ivuxolimab. Receptors were obtained from an adult with an advanced solid tumor such as melanoma, head and neck, liver or kidney cancer.

The V gene is TRBV4-1, the J gene TRBJ1-1; maybe TRBD1 (5 bases). Trimming took off 4 bases at V and 0 bases at J, with 6 bases between the two ends. Germline CDR1 reads MGHRA; CDR2 reads YSYEKL. This CDR3 contains 13 residues. The CDR3 DNA sequence: TGCGCCAGCAGCCCAGGGTTGAACACTGAAGCTTTCTTT. Its translation: CASSPGLNTEAFF.

The J gene is TRBJ2-7, the V gene TRBV5-1; D not resolved. The CDR3 is 13 residues long. Trimming removed 0 bases from V and 0 bases from J, with 4 bases in between. Germline CDR1 is SGHRS and CDR2 is YFSETQ. This CDR3 is CASSLAGSYEQYF. Here the CDR3 DNA reads TGCGCCAGCAGCTTGGCGGGCTCCTACGAGCAGTACTTC.

The rearrangement uses TRBV6-4 and TRBJ2-1, with 10 bases that match TRBD2. The length of the CDR3 is 16 residues. Germline CDR1 MRHNA, CDR2 SNTAGT. Losses at the gene ends were 6 bases for V and 5 bases for J; bases not matched to a gene: 10. CDR3 region: CASSRALAGVNNEQFF. DNA of the CDR3: TGTGCCAGCAGCCGGGCTCTAGCGGGAGTCAACAATGAGCAGTTCTTC.

V is TRBV6-5 and J is TRBJ2-7, with 8 bases lining up with TRBD1. The CDR3 is 14 amino acids. V was pared by 6 bases and J by 5 bases, with 9 bases of the junction left unmatched. CDR1 and CDR2 from the germline V gene are MNHEY and SVGAGI. This CDR3 is CASSYADRGNEQYF. The CDR3 DNA reads as TGTGCCAGCAGCTACGCCGACAGGGGCAACGAGCAGTACTTC.

V is TRBV5-5 and J is TRBJ2-7, with TRBD2 identical over 10 bases. V shed 1 base, J shed 3 bases, and the junction held 4 bases outside the gene matches. The CDR3 is 15 amino acids. Germline-derived CDR1 and CDR2 are SGHKS and YYEKEE (reference sequence). The CDR3 loop reads CASSLTSGNSYEQYF. CDR3 DNA sequence: TGTGCCAGCAGCTTGACTAGCGGGAATAGCTACGAGCAGTACTTC.

This chain uses TRBV7-9 with TRBJ2-1; D is undetermined. Trimming pared 3 bases from V and 7 bases from J, leaving 10 bases between. The germline gives CDR1 SEHNR, CDR2 FQNEAQ (reference sequence). This CDR3 contains 13 residues. DNA for the CDR3: TGTGCCAGCAGCTTGACGGGTCGTAATGAGCAGTTCTTC. Translated, it gives CASSLTGRNEQFF.

The chain links TRBV5-5 to TRBJ1-5; no firm D call. Looked up from germline, CDR1 is SGHKS and CDR2 is YYEKEE (reference sequence). CDR3 length equals 16 residues. The ends were cut back, 0 bases at V and 0 bases at J, with 10 bases in the middle. The CDR3: CASSLGSVYSNQPQHF. CDR3 sequence (DNA): TGTGCCAGCAGCTTGGGGTCAGTCTATAGCAATCAGCCCCAGCATTTT.

CDR3 coding DNA: TGTGCCAGCAGTTTCCTACCGAGGGAAGCTGAAGCTTTCTTT. Its protein is CASSFLPREAEAFF. V usage is TRBV6-5 and J usage is TRBJ1-1; D is ambiguous. The V gene's germline CDR1 is MNHEY and CDR2 SVGAGI. The CDR3 extends over 14 amino acids. V lost 4 bases and J lost 6, with 15 bases in between.

V is TRBV4-1 and J is TRBJ2-3; no clear D gene. The germline V and J ends were trimmed by 0 bases and 2 bases, with 6 bases remaining between them. The CDR3 sequence is 14 residues long. CDR1 and CDR2 (germline): MGHRA, YSYEKL. The CDR3 sequence is CASSQEVSTDTQYF. For the CDR3, the DNA is TGCGCCAGCAGCCAAGAGGTCTCCACAGATACGCAGTATTTT.

The rearrangement links TRBV28 to TRBJ2-7, with D perhaps TRBD1 (5 bases). The CDR3 sequence is 16 residues long. The V gene lost 4 bases and the J gene lost 4 bases, with 20 bases spanning the gap. Germline loops: CDR1 MDHEN, CDR2 SYDVKM. The CDR3: CASSSPRHRKPYEQYF. CDR3 bases: TGTGCCAGCAGTTCTCCGAGGCACAGGAAGCCGTACGAGCAGTACTTC.

The chain carries TRBV14 and TRBJ2-2; D is ambiguous. The ends were cut back, 1 base at V and 6 bases at J, with 6 bases in the middle. The CDR3 covers 13 residues. Germline values: CDR1 SGHDN, CDR2 FVKESK. The DNA for the CDR3 is TGTGCCAGCAGCCAAGTAAAAGCCGGGGAGCTGTTTTTT. This codes for CASSQVKAGELFF.

In this sample, this clone turned up a few times. The gene calls are TRBV2 and TRBJ2-7, with D maybe TRBD2 (7 bases). The CDR3 covers 13 residues. The ends were cut back, 4 bases at V and 7 bases at J, with 14 bases in the middle. Germline V gene lookup returns CDR1 SNHLY and CDR2 FYNNEI. The CDR3 coding sequence is TGTGCCAGCAGTGCTGCAGGGGAGGGAGAGCAGTACTTC. Encoded protein: CASSAAGEGEQYF.

The chain carries TRBV19 and TRBJ1-2; the D gene is possibly TRBD1 (6 bases). The CDR3 consists of 14 residues. Germline V CDR1 and CDR2: LNHDA, SQIVND (reference sequence). Trimming cost V 8 bases and J 3 bases, with 16 bases left between them. The CDR3 coding sequence is TGTGCCAGTTACGGGACAATGGCCGACTATGGCTACACCTTC. Residues: CASYGTMADYGYTF.

This clone was counted a few times. Written as DNA, the CDR3 is TGTGCCAGCAGCCAGTCGGGAAGGCAGCCCCAGCATTTT. Translating it yields CASSQSGRQPQHF. The chain recombines TRBV4-2 with TRBJ1-5, with no clear D. CDR1 and CDR2 (germline): LGHNA, YNFKEQ. This CDR3 is built from 13 residues. Between the trimmed V and J ends, which lost 3 bases and 7 bases, there was a span of 10 bases.

The chain combines TRBV7-6 with TRBJ1-2, with D possibly TRBD1 on 5 matching bases. V lost 3 bases and J 4 bases, leaving 9 bases between the germline ends. The germline V gene has CDR1 SGHVS and CDR2 FNYEAQ. The CDR3 length is 13 residues. In nucleotides, the CDR3 is TGTGCCAGCAGCTTGGCCGACAGCTATGGCTACACCTTC. Translating gives CASSLADSYGYTF.

The chain joins TRBV5-8 to TRBJ2-5; 11 nucleotides agree with TRBD1. Trimming removed 1 base from V and 3 bases from J; junction bases left unmatched: 8. Per germline, CDR1 SGHTS and CDR2 YDEGEE. The CDR3 loop spans 17 amino acids. CDR3 residues: CASSLRGTGGRKETQYF. The CDR3 region has the DNA TGTGCCAGCAGCTTGAGGGGGACAGGGGGTAGGAAAGAGACCCAGTACTTC. The full variable domain, rest sourced from reference TRBV5-8 and TRBJ2-5, is EAGVTQSPTHLIKTRGQQATLRCSPISGHTSVYWYQQALGLGLQFLLWYDEGEERNRGNFPPRFSGRQFPNYSSELNVNALELEDSALYLCASSLRGTGGRKETQYFGPGTRLLVL.

The chain recombines TRBV27 with TRBJ2-3; 11 bases map to TRBD1. The CDR3 has 18 residues. CDR1 MNHEY and CDR2 SMNVEV come from the germline V gene (reference sequence). With 5 bases clipped from V and 1 base from J, the junction kept 11 bases outside the gene matches. CDR3 amino acids: CASSLHVPGQGGTDTQYF. CDR3 coding DNA: TGTGCCAGCAGTCTACACGTACCGGGACAGGGGGGCACAGATACGCAGTATTTT.

The rearrangement uses TRBV28 and TRBJ2-1; D is uncertain. In germline, CDR1 is MDHEN, CDR2 SYDVKM. Trimming took 5 bases from V and 0 from J, leaving 8 bases between them. The CDR3 has 14 residues. In DNA form, the CDR3 reads TGTGCCAGCAGTCCCCGGAGCTCCTACAATGAGCAGTTCTTC. Translation: CASSPRSSYNEQFF. Looking up the rest from reference TRBV28 and TRBJ2-1 gives the full variable domain: DVKVTQSSRYLVKRTGEKVFLECVQDMDHENMFWYRQDPGLGLRLIYFSYDVKMKEKGDIPEGYSVSREKKERFSLILESASTNQTSMYLCASSPRSSYNEQFFGPGTRLTVL.

This chain links TRBV2 with TRBJ2-5; 14 bases agree with TRBD2. Per the germline V gene, CDR1 is SNHLY and CDR2 is FYNNEI. CDR3 length: 15 amino acids. With 9 bases clipped from V and 2 bases from J, the junction kept 5 bases outside the gene matches. The CDR3 DNA reads TGTGCCAGGAGACTAGCGGGGGGGCATCAAGAGACCCAGTACTTC. Residues: CARRLAGGHQETQYF.

This sequence joins TRBV4-3 and TRBJ2-7, with D possibly being TRBD1 (5 bases). Per the germline V gene, CDR1 is LGHNA and CDR2 is YSLEER. The CDR3 consists of 15 residues. V lost 2 bases to trimming and J lost 3 bases, with 14 bases between them. CDR3 protein: CASSQTKGPGYEQYF. For the CDR3, the DNA is TGCGCCAGCAGCCAAACAAAGGGGCCGGGCTACGAGCAGTACTTC.

The chain couples TRBV7-6 to TRBJ1-3, with TRBD1 matching 8 bases. V lost 5 bases to trimming and J lost 2 bases; unmatched junction nucleotides: 5. This CDR3 is built from 15 residues. Looked up from germline, CDR1 is SGHVS and CDR2 is FNYEAQ. CDR3 sequence reads: CASSQGQGTGNTIYF. For the CDR3, the DNA is TGTGCCAGCAGCCAAGGACAGGGAACTGGAAACACCATATATTTT.

The V and J genes are TRBV2 and TRBJ2-7; D tentatively reads TRBD1 or TRBD2 (5 bases each). The germline V gene has CDR1 SNHLY and CDR2 FYNNEI. V gave up 6 bases and J gave up 4 bases, with 7 bases separating them. This CDR3 has 11 residues. The CDR3 bases are TGTGCCAGCAGGGGGACGTACGAGCAGTACTTC. Translated: CASRGTYEQYF.